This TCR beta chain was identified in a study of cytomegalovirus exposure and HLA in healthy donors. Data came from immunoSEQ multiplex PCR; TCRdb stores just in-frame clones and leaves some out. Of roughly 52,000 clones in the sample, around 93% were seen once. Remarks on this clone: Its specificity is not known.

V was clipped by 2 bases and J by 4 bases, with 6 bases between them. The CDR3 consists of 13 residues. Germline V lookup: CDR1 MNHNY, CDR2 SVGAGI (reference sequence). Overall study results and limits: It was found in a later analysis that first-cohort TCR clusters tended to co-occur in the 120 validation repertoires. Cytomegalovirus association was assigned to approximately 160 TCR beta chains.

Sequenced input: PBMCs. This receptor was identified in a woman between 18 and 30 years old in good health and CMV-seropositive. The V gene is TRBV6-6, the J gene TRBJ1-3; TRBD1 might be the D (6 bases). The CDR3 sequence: CASSYGQGNTIYF. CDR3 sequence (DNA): TGTGCCAGCAGTTACGGACAGGGAAACACCATATATTTT.